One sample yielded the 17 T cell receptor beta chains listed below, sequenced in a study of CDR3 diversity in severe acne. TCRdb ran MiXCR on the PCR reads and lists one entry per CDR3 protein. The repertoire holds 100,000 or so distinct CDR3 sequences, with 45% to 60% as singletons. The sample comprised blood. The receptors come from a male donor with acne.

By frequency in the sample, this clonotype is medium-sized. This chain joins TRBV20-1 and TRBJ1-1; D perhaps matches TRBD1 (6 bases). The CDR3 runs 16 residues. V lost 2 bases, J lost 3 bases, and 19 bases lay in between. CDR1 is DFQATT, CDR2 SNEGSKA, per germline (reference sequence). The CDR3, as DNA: TGCAGTGCTAGACCCTTACACGTCTACAGGGACACTGAAGCTTTCTTT. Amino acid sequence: CSARPLHVYRDTEAFF.

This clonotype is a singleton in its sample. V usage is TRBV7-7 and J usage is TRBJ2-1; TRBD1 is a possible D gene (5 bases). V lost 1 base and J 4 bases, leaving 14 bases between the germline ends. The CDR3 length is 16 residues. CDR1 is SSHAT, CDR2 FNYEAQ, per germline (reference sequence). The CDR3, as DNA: TGTGCCAGCAGCTTAGGGGGCGCAGACCCTTACAATGAGCAGTTCTTC. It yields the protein CASSLGGADPYNEQFF.

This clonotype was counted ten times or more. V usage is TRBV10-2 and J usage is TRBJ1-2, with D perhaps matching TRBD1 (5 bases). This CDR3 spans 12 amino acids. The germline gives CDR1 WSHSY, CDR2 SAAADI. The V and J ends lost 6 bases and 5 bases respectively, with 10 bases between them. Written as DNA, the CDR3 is TGCGCCAGCAGACAGGACGCTTATGGCTACACCTTC. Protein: CASRQDAYGYTF.

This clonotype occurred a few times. For the CDR3, the DNA is TGTGCCAGCACTCCTAGCGGGAGAACCGATGAGCAGTTCTTC. Its translation is CASTPSGRTDEQFF. The rearrangement links TRBV25-1 to TRBJ2-1, with 10 bases matching TRBD2. The CDR3 has 14 amino acids. Germline V gives CDR1 MGHDK, CDR2 SYGVNS. Trimming removed 7 bases from V and 8 bases from J; junction bases left unmatched: 8.

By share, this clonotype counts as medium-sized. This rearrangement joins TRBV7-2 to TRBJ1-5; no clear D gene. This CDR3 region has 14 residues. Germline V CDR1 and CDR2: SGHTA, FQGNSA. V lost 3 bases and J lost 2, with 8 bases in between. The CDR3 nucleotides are TGTGCCAGCAGCTTTTCAAAGGGCAATCAGCCCCAGCATTTT. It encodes CASSFSKGNQPQHF.

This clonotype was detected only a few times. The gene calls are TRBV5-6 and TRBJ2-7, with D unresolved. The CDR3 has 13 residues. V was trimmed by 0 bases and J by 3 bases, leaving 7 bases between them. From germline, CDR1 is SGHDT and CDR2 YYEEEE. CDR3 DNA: TGTGCCAGCAGCTTGGGACGGATCTACGAGCAGTACTTC. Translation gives CASSLGRIYEQYF.

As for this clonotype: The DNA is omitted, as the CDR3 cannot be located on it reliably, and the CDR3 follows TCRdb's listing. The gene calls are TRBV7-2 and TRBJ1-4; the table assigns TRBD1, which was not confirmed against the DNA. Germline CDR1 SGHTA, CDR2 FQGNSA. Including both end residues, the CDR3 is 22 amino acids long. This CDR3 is CASTRGQGNGSPLHFGNEKLFF.

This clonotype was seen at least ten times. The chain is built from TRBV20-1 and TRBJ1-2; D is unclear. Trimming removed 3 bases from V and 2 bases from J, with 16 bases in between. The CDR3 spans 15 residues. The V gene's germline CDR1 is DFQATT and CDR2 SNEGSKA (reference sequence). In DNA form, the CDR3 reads TGCAGTGCTAGCGCGGTGTCAGGAGAGAACTATGGCTACACCTTC. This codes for CSASAVSGENYGYTF.

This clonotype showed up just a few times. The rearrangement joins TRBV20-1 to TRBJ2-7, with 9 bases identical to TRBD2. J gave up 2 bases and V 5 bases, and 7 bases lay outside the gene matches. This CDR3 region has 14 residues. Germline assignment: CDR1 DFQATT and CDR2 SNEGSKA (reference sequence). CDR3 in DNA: TGCAGTGCTCTCGGCGGGAGGGCCCCCTACGAGCAGTACTTC. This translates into CSALGGRAPYEQYF.

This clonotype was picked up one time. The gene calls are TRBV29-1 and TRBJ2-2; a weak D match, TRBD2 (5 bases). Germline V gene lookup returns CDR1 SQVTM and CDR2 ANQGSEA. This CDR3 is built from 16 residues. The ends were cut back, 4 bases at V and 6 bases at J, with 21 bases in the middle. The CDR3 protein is CSVGEGLRVVSGELFF. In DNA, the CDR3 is TGCAGCGTTGGAGAGGGCCTAAGGGTGGTCTCCGGGGAGCTGTTTTTT.

The CDR3 region has the DNA TGTGCCAGCACGGCGGCGGGAGGTGGAGAGACCCAGTACTTC. Residues: CASTAAGGGETQYF. V gene TRBV7-2 combines with J gene TRBJ2-5; 8 positions match TRBD2. This CDR3 spans 14 amino acids. Looked up from germline, CDR1 is SGHTA and CDR2 is FQGNSA. V was clipped by 7 bases and J by 4 bases; unmatched bases: 8.

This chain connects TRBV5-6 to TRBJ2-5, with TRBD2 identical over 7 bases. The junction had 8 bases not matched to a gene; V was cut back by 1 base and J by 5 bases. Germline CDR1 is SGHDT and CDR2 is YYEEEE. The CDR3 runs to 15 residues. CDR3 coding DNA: TGTGCCAGCAGCTTGTATGGGAGGGCCGGGGAGACCCAGTACTTC. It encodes CASSLYGRAGETQYF.

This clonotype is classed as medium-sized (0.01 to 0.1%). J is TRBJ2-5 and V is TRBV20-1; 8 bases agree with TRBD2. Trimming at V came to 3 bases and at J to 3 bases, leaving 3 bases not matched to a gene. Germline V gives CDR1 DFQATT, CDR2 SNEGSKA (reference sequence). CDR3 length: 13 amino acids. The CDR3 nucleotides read TGCAGTGCTAGGACTAGCGTCAAAGAGACCCAGTACTTC. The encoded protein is CSARTSVKETQYF.

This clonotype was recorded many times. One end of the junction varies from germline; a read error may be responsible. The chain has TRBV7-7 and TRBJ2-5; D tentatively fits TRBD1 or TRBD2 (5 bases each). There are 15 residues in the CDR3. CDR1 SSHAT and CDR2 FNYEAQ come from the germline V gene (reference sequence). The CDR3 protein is CASSLLGARVETQYF. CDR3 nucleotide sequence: TGTGCTAGCAGCTTACTCGGGGCTCGGGTAGAGACCCAGTACTTC. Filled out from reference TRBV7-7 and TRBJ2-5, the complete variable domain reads GAGVSQSPRYKVTKRGQDVTLRCDPISSHATLYWYQQALGQGPEFLTYFNYEAQPDKSGLPSDRFSAERPEGSISTLTIQRTEQRDSAMYRCASSLLGARVETQYFGPGTRLLVL.

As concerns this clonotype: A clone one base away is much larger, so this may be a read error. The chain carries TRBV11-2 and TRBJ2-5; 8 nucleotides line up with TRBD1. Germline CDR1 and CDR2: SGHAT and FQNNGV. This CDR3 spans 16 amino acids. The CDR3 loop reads CASSSGTGRSMETQHF. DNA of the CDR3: TGTGCCAGCAGCTCCGGGACAGGAAGGTCGATGGAGACCCAGCACTTC. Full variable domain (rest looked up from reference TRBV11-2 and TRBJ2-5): EAGVAQSPRYKIIEKRQSVAFWCNPISGHATLYWYQQILGQGPKLLIQFQNNGVVDDSQLPKDRFSAERLKGVDSTLKIQPAKLEDSAVYLCASSSGTGRSMETQHFGPGTRLLVL.

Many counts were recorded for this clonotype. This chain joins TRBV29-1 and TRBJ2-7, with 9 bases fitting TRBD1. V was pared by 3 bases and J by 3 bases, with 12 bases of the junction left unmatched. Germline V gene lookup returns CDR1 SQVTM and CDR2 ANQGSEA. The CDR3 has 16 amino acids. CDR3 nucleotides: TGCAGCGTTGATGGCGGGAGACAGGGGGGGTTCTACGAGCAGTACTTC. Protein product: CSVDGGRQGGFYEQYF.

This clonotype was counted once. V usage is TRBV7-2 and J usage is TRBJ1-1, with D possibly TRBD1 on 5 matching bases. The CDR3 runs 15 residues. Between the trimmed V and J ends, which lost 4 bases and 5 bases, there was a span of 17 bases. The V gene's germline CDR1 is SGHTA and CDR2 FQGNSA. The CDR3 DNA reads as TGTGCCAGCAGCTCCCACCCCACAGGAGGGACTGAAGCTTTCTTT. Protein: CASSSHPTGGTEAFF.